The 29 T cell receptor beta chains below were found in one sample sequenced in a study of OX40 agonist ivuxolimab in advanced cancers. The data were produced by immunoSEQ multiplex PCR, yet TCRdb's version contains in-frame clones alone and is incomplete. The repertoire holds 75,000 to 80,000 clones, with 81% as singletons. Here the sequenced sample was CD4+ or CD8+ T cells sorted from blood, taken in a trial of the OX40 agonist ivuxolimab. The source of these receptors is an adult with an advanced solid tumor such as melanoma, head and neck, liver or kidney cancer.

V usage is TRBV2 and J usage is TRBJ1-5, with D tentatively TRBD1 (6 bases). Trimming shortened V by 4 bases and J by 7 bases, and 14 bases separated the two germline ends. CDR3 length: 14 amino acids. Germline assignment: CDR1 SNHLY and CDR2 FYNNEI. CDR3 nucleotide sequence: TGTGCCAGCAGTGGGTCCAGGGGCGAACAGCCCCAGCATTTT. Protein sequence: CASSGSRGEQPQHF.

The gene calls are TRBV30 and TRBJ2-5, with D possibly being TRBD1 or TRBD2 (5 bases each). The J call may be mistaken, given a closer DNA end match to TRBJ2-7. Germline assignment: CDR1 GTSNPN and CDR2 SVGIG (reference sequence). The CDR3 covers 12 residues. CDR3 coding DNA: TGTGCCGGTCGGGACGGGACCTACGAGCAGTACTTC. Protein sequence: CAGRDGTYEQYF.

This clone occurred a few times. The chain is built from TRBV6-5 and TRBJ2-7, with D perhaps being TRBD1 or TRBD2 (6 bases each). The CDR3 contains 14 residues. The V end lost 5 bases, the J end lost 2 bases, and 13 bases lay between the germline ends. Germline V CDR1 and CDR2: MNHEY, SVGAGI. This chain's CDR3 is CASSRGVEAYEQYF. The CDR3 nucleotides read TGTGCCAGCAGTAGGGGGGTTGAGGCCTACGAGCAGTACTTC.

The V gene is TRBV7-2, the J gene TRBJ2-3; 9 positions match TRBD1. The CDR3 has 17 residues. Germline assignment: CDR1 SGHTA and CDR2 FQGNSA. The V and J ends lost 4 bases and 0 bases, in that order; junction bases with no gene match: 8. The CDR3 coding sequence is TGTGCCAGCAGCTCTTCCGGGACAGGGCATAGCACAGATACGCAGTATTTT. Translating gives CASSSSGTGHSTDTQYF. Based on the CDR3 plus reference TRBV7-2 and TRBJ2-3, the full variable domain is GAGVSQSPSNKVTEKGKDVELRCDPISGHTALYWYRQSLGQGLEFLIYFQGNSAPDKSGLPSDRFSAERTGGSVSTLTIQRTQQEDSAVYLCASSSSGTGHSTDTQYFGPGTRLTVL.

The chain uses TRBV19 and TRBJ2-1; 7 bases line up with TRBD2. The V segment lost 5 bases and the J segment 8 bases; nucleotides outside the gene matches: 6. The CDR3 extends over 13 amino acids. From germline, CDR1 is LNHDA and CDR2 SQIVND (reference sequence). CDR3 sequence (DNA): TGTGCCAGTAGTGCCCTAGCGGTATATGAGCAGTTCTTC. It yields the protein CASSALAVYEQFF.

This rearrangement joins TRBV7-9 to TRBJ2-1, with 9 positions matching TRBD1. Germline V gives CDR1 SEHNR, CDR2 FQNEAQ (reference sequence). This CDR3 comprises 18 residues. After removal of 1 base from V and 4 bases from J, the junction contained 11 bases not matched to a gene. The CDR3 DNA reads TGTGCCAGCAGCTTAGACCCTCCGGGACAGGGCCTATACAATGAGCAGTTCTTC. This sequence encodes CASSLDPPGQGLYNEQFF.

V gene TRBV11-3 combines with J gene TRBJ1-1, with no clear D. Trimming pared 2 bases from V and 0 bases from J, leaving 7 bases between. The CDR3 is 14 amino acids. Germline CDR1 is SGHNT and CDR2 is YENEEA. CDR3 nucleotides: TGTGCCAGCAGCTTACGGGGTATGAACACTGAAGCTTTCTTT. The encoded protein is CASSLRGMNTEAFF. The complete variable domain, with remaining parts taken from reference TRBV11-3 and TRBJ1-1, reads EAGVVQSPRYKIIEKKQPVAFWCNPISGHNTLYWYLQNLGQGPELLIRYENEEAVDDSQLPKDRFSAERLKGVDSTLKIQPAELGDSAVYLCASSLRGMNTEAFFGQGTRLTVV.

The chain links TRBV6-5 to TRBJ1-6; unclear D gene. The CDR3 is 12 residues long. Germline V gene sequence: CDR1 MNHEY, CDR2 SVGAGI. V lost 7 bases and J lost 12, with 13 bases in between. The chain's CDR3 is CASTDGVIPLHF. The CDR3 DNA follows: TGTGCCAGCACCGACGGGGTCATACCCCTCCACTTT.

This clone was counted once. The chain links TRBV12-5 to TRBJ2-7; TRBD2 might be the D (5 bases). CDR1 and CDR2 from the germline V gene are LGHNT and FRNRAP. The CDR3 has 16 residues. Trimming stripped 1 base from V and 0 bases from J, with 13 bases between. CDR3 region: CASGLGRTSGSYEQYF. The CDR3 nucleotides read TGTGCTAGTGGTTTGGGCCGGACGAGCGGCTCCTACGAGCAGTACTTC.

This chain joins TRBV29-1 and TRBJ1-1; perhaps TRBD1 as D (6 bases). V lost 5 bases, J lost 4 bases, and 14 bases lay in between. This CDR3 has 13 amino acids. The germline V gene has CDR1 SQVTM and CDR2 ANQGSEA. The CDR3 DNA reads as TGCAGCGTTCGACTACAGGGTGGCACTGAAGCTTTCTTT. Its translation: CSVRLQGGTEAFF. The full variable domain, with the rest looked up from reference TRBV29-1 and TRBJ1-1, is SAVISQKPSRDICQRGTSLTIQCQVDSQVTMMFWYRQQPGQSLTLIATANQGSEATYESGFVIDKFPISRPNLTFSTLTVSNMSPEDSSIYLCSVRLQGGTEAFFGQGTRLTVV.

This clone was seen a single time. The J gene is TRBJ2-6, the V gene TRBV19; TRBD2 matches 7 bases. Germline assignment: CDR1 LNHDA and CDR2 SQIVND (reference sequence). Trimming removed 6 bases from V and 2 bases from J; junction bases left unmatched: 4. The CDR3 has 15 residues. In DNA form, the CDR3 reads TGTGCCAGTAGCCGAGGGAGGGCTGGGGCCAACGTCCTGACTTTC. It encodes CASSRGRAGANVLTF.

This chain connects TRBV13 to TRBJ2-2; 7 positions agree with TRBD2. Trimming at V came to 2 bases and at J to 3 bases, leaving 9 bases not matched to a gene. The length of the CDR3 is 17 residues. CDR1 PRHDT and CDR2 FYEKMQ come from the germline V gene (reference sequence). This CDR3 reads CASSLKFSGGYTGELFF. As DNA, the CDR3 is TGTGCCAGCAGCTTAAAATTTTCGGGGGGATACACCGGGGAGCTGTTTTTT.

The rearrangement links TRBV7-2 to TRBJ1-2; 9 nucleotides agree with TRBD1. Germline assignment: CDR1 SGHTA and CDR2 FQGNSA. This CDR3 contains 13 residues. V gave up 6 bases and J gave up 7 bases; unmatched junction bases: 6. DNA for the CDR3: TGTGCCAGCAGATATGACAGGGGGGGTGGCTACACCTTC. This sequence encodes CASRYDRGGGYTF.

This clone showed up many times. The chain has TRBV2 and TRBJ1-5, with D unresolved. Trimming cost V 8 bases and J 7 bases, with 18 bases left between them. Germline V lookup: CDR1 SNHLY, CDR2 FYNNEI. The CDR3 totals 14 residues. The CDR3 DNA reads as TGTGCCAGCGTCGGTGAGTCGGGTGTGCAGCCCCAGCATTTT. This encodes CASVGESGVQPQHF.

This clone was picked up a small number of times. The CDR3 coding sequence is TGTGCCATCAGTGCCGGGAGCAATCAGCCCCAGCATTTT. This codes for CAISAGSNQPQHF. The chain couples TRBV10-3 to TRBJ1-5; no reliable D call. This CDR3 has 13 residues. The V gene lost 4 bases and the J gene lost 1 base, with 5 bases spanning the gap. Germline V gives CDR1 ENHRY, CDR2 SYGVKD.

This chain connects TRBV30 to TRBJ1-2; a possible D gene is TRBD1 (5 bases). In germline, CDR1 is GTSNPN, CDR2 SVGIG (reference sequence). V was shortened by 2 bases and J by 12 bases, with 16 bases between the two germline ends. The CDR3 sequence is 12 residues long. Here the CDR3 reads CAWSIGREGDTF. Written as DNA, the CDR3 is TGTGCCTGGAGTATCGGACGGGAAGGGGACACCTTC.

The chain recombines TRBV5-4 with TRBJ2-7; TRBD2 matches 7 bases. Germline V gene sequence: CDR1 SGHNT, CDR2 YYREEE (reference sequence). V was clipped by 4 bases and J by 6 bases; unmatched bases: 13. The CDR3 runs 15 residues. CDR3 protein: CASSPLREHSGEQYF. The CDR3 coding sequence is TGTGCCAGCAGCCCCTTGCGGGAGCATTCAGGCGAGCAGTACTTC.

The chain is built from TRBV5-1 and TRBJ2-2, with D maybe TRBD1 (6 bases). There are 16 residues in the CDR3. V lost 6 bases to trimming and J lost 1 base, with 16 bases between them. The V gene's germline CDR1 is SGHRS and CDR2 YFSETQ. This CDR3 reads CASTKPAQGNTGELFF. The CDR3 DNA sequence: TGCGCCAGCACCAAACCCGCACAGGGGAACACCGGGGAGCTGTTTTTT.

This chain connects TRBV2 to TRBJ2-7; 9 bases fit TRBD1. Germline CDR1 and CDR2: SNHLY and FYNNEI. This CDR3 is 14 amino acids long. V dropped 2 bases and J dropped 3; count of bases not matched to a gene: 2. In DNA form, the CDR3 reads TGTGCCAGCAGTGAATTGGGACAGGGCTACGAGCAGTACTTC. Protein sequence: CASSELGQGYEQYF. Complete variable domain (other parts from reference TRBV2 and TRBJ2-7): EPEVTQTPSHQVTQMGQEVILRCVPISNHLYFYWYRQILGQKVEFLVSFYNNEISEKSEIFDDQFSVERPDGSNFTLKIRSTKLEDSAMYFCASSELGQGYEQYFGPGTRLTVT.

The V call is TRBV5-1, the J call TRBJ2-2, with a possible D match to TRBD1 (5 bases). The CDR3 runs 12 residues. Germline-derived CDR1 and CDR2 are SGHRS and YFSETQ. Deletions cut 4 bases from V and 7 bases from J, with 8 bases between. CDR3 residues: CASSVDNGELFF. Written as DNA, the CDR3 is TGCGCCAGCAGCGTGGACAACGGGGAGCTGTTTTTT.

This rearrangement joins TRBV2 to TRBJ1-5; D remains ambiguous. Germline values: CDR1 SNHLY, CDR2 FYNNEI. CDR3 length equals 13 residues. Trimming stripped 10 bases from V and 2 bases from J, with 12 bases between. CDR3 residues: CATQPGGNQPQHF. The DNA of the CDR3 is TGTGCCACCCAACCTGGGGGCAATCAGCCCCAGCATTTT.

The rearrangement links TRBV7-8 to TRBJ1-1, with 7 bases aligning to TRBD1. Germline V CDR1 and CDR2: SGHVS, FQNEAQ. Trimming cost V 3 bases and J 4 bases; bases outside gene matches: 2. The CDR3 consists of 13 residues. The CDR3 here is CASSFTGATEAFF. The CDR3 DNA sequence: TGTGCCAGCAGCTTTACAGGGGCCACTGAAGCTTTCTTT.

V gene TRBV6-4 combines with J gene TRBJ2-1; 12 bases agree with TRBD2. With 5 bases clipped from V and 6 bases from J, the junction kept 5 bases outside the gene matches. The CDR3 consists of 15 residues. Per the germline V gene, CDR1 is MRHNA and CDR2 is SNTAGT. CDR3 region: CASSRLAGEGNEQFF. The CDR3 DNA reads as TGTGCCAGCAGTCGACTAGCGGGAGAGGGCAATGAGCAGTTCTTC.

The chain carries TRBV5-5 and TRBJ1-4; D gene ambiguous. Trimming stripped 5 bases from V and 6 bases from J, with 11 bases between. The CDR3 extends over 13 amino acids. Germline V gives CDR1 SGHKS, CDR2 YYEKEE (reference sequence). DNA of the CDR3: TGTGCCAGCAGTTCGACGTGGGATGAAAAACTGTTTTTT. Protein product: CASSSTWDEKLFF. Complete variable domain (other parts from reference TRBV5-5 and TRBJ1-4): DAGVTQSPTHLIKTRGQQVTLRCSPISGHKSVSWYQQVLGQGPQFIFQYYEKEERGRGNFPDRFSARQFPNYSSELNVNALLLGDSALYLCASSSTWDEKLFFGSGTQLSVL.

The V gene is TRBV6-6, the J gene TRBJ2-1; 8 bases fit TRBD1. CDR1 MNHNY and CDR2 SVGAGI come from the germline V gene (reference sequence). The CDR3 covers 16 residues. Trimming took 6 bases from V and 7 from J; bases not matched to a gene: 14. The CDR3 loop is CASSPQQGVMWNEQFF. The CDR3 DNA is TGTGCCAGCAGCCCCCAACAGGGGGTGATGTGGAATGAGCAGTTCTTC.

The J gene is TRBJ2-3, the V gene TRBV11-3; no clear D. V was pared by 5 bases and J by 2 bases, with 11 bases between. The V gene's germline CDR1 is SGHNT and CDR2 YENEEA. The CDR3 totals 14 residues. CDR3 region: CASSPYRDTDTQYF. The DNA for the CDR3 is TGTGCCAGCAGCCCCTACAGAGACACAGATACGCAGTATTTT.

The chain links TRBV4-1 to TRBJ1-1, with a tentative D call TRBD1 (5 bases). V was shortened by 0 bases and J by 5 bases, with 25 bases between the two germline ends. Germline-derived CDR1 and CDR2 are MGHRA and YSYEKL. The CDR3 totals 19 residues. The DNA for the CDR3 is TGCGCCAGCAGCCAAGATCTTAGTTCGGTCTTTCGGGGGTTGACTGAAGCTTTCTTT. Protein product: CASSQDLSSVFRGLTEAFF.

The chain couples TRBV9 to TRBJ1-2; 11 bases are a match to TRBD1. V dropped 1 base and J dropped 7; count of bases not matched to a gene: 12. CDR3 length: 17 amino acids. The germline CDR1 and CDR2 sequences are SGDLS and YYNGEE. The CDR3 sequence is CASSVKSAGQGVRGYTF. For the CDR3, the DNA is TGTGCCAGCAGCGTAAAATCTGCGGGACAGGGGGTACGTGGCTACACCTTC.

The J gene is TRBJ2-1, the V gene TRBV30; TRBD1 matches 9 bases. After removal of 1 base from V and 5 bases from J, the junction contained 12 bases not matched to a gene. This CDR3 region has 17 residues. Germline V lookup: CDR1 GTSNPN, CDR2 SVGIG (reference sequence). CDR3 coding DNA: TGTGCCTGGAGTGGAGGCGTGGTCGGGACAGGGCACAATGAGCAGTTCTTC. Residues: CAWSGGVVGTGHNEQFF.